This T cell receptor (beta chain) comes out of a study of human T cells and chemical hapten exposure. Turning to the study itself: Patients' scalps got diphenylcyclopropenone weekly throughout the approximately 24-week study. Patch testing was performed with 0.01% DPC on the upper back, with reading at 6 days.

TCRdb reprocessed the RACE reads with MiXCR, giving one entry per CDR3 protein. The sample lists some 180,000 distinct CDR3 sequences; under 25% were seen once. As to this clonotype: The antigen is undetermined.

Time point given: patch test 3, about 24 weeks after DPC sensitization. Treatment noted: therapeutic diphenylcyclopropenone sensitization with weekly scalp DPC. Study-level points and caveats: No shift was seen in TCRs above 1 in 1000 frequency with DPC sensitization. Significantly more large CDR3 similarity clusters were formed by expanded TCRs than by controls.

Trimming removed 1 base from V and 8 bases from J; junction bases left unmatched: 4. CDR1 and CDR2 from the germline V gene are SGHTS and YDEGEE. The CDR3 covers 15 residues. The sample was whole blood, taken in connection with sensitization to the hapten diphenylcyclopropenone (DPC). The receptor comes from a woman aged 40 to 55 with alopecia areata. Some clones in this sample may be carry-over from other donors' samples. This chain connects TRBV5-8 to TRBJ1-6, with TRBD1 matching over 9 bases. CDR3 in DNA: TGTGCCAGCAGCTTGAACAGGGGGCGAGATTCACCCCTCCACTTT. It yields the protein CASSLNRGRDSPLHF.